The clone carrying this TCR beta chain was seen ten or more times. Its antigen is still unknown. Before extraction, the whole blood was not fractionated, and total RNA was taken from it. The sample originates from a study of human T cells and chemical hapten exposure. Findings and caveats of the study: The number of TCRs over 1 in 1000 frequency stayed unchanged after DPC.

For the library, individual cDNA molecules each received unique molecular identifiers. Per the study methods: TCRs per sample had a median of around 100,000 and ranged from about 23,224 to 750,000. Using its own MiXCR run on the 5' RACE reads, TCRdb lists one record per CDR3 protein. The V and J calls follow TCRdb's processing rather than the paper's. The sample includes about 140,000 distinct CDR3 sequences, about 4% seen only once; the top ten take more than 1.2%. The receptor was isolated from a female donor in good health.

The DNA for the CDR3 is TGTGCCAGCAGCTTGGGTAGTCTTCCTTGGGAGTTCTTC. Encoded protein: CASSLGSLPWEFF. The gene calls are TRBV5-6 and TRBJ2-1; D remains ambiguous. CDR1 and CDR2 from the germline V gene are SGHDT and YYEEEE. The CDR3 is 13 amino acids. V lost 0 bases to trimming and J lost 14 bases, with 15 bases between them.